This TCR beta chain was obtained from a study of tissue T cells after allogeneic stem cell transplantation. Study overall: Before transplant, recipient-origin PBMCs were collected in a few GVHD patients. General observations from the study: Tissue-detected TCR repertoire was only partly captured by blood and spleen T cells. Shared clones across patients were few; motif clustering revealed tissue-specific shared signatures.

Germline-derived CDR1 and CDR2 are SGHAT and FQNNGV. The CDR3 spans 16 residues. The V end was cut by 3 bases, the J end by 3 bases, with 14 bases between. Regarding this clone: Antigen unknown.

Sequenced by immunoSEQ multiplex PCR; TCRdb stores in-frame clones only, minus some. The table includes about 43,000 clones, more than 90% detected once. The material sequenced was blood, taken before transplantation. This TCR was sampled from a woman between 35 and 70 years old who later had graft-versus-host disease after an allogeneic stem cell transplant. The V and J genes are TRBV11-2 and TRBJ1-4, with a possible D match to TRBD1 (5 bases). The DNA of the CDR3 is TGTGCCAGCAGCTTCGGCCAGAGGGGACCTAATGAAAAACTGTTTTTT. Its protein is CASSFGQRGPNEKLFF.